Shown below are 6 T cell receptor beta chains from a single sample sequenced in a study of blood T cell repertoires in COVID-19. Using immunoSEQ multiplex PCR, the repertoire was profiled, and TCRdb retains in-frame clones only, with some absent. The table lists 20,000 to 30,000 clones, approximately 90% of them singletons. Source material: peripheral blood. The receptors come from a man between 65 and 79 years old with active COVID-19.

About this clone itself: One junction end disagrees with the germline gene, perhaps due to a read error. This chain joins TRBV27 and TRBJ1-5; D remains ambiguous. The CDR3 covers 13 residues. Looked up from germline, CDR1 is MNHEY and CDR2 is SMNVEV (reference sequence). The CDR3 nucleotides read TGTGCCAGCAGTTCCTATAGCGATCAGCCCCAGCATTTT. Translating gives CASSSYSDQPQHF.

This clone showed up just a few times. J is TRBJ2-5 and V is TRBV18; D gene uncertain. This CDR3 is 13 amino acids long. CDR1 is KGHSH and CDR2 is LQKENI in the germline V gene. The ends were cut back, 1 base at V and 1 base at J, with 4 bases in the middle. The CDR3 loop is CASSPRIQETQYF. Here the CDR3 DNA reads TGTGCCAGCTCACCACGTATCCAAGAGACCCAGTACTTC.

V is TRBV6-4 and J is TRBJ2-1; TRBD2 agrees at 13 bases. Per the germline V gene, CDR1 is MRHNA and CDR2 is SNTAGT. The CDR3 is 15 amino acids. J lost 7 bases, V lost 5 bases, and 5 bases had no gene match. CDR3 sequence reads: CASSHRTSGSNEQFF. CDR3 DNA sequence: TGTGCCAGCAGTCACCGGACTAGCGGGAGTAATGAGCAGTTCTTC.

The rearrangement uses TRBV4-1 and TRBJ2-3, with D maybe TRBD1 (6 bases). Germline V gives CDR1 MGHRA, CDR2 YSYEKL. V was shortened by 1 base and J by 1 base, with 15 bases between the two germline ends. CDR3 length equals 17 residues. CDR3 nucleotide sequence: TGCGCCAGCAGCCAAGTAACCGGGACAACTCGCACAGATACGCAGTATTTT. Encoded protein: CASSQVTGTTRTDTQYF.

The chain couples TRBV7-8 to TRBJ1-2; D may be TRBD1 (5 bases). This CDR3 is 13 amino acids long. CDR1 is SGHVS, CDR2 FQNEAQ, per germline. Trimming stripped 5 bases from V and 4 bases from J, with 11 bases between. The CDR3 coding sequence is TGTGCCAGCAGCCAAGACAGAAGCTATGGCTACACCTTC. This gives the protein CASSQDRSYGYTF.

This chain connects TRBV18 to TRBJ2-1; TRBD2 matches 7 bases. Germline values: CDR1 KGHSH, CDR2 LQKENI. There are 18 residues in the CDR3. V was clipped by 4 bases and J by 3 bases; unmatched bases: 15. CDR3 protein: CASSLSGTHLIRYNEQFF. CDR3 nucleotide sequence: TGTGCCAGCTCACTCAGCGGGACTCACTTGATACGCTACAATGAGCAGTTCTTC.